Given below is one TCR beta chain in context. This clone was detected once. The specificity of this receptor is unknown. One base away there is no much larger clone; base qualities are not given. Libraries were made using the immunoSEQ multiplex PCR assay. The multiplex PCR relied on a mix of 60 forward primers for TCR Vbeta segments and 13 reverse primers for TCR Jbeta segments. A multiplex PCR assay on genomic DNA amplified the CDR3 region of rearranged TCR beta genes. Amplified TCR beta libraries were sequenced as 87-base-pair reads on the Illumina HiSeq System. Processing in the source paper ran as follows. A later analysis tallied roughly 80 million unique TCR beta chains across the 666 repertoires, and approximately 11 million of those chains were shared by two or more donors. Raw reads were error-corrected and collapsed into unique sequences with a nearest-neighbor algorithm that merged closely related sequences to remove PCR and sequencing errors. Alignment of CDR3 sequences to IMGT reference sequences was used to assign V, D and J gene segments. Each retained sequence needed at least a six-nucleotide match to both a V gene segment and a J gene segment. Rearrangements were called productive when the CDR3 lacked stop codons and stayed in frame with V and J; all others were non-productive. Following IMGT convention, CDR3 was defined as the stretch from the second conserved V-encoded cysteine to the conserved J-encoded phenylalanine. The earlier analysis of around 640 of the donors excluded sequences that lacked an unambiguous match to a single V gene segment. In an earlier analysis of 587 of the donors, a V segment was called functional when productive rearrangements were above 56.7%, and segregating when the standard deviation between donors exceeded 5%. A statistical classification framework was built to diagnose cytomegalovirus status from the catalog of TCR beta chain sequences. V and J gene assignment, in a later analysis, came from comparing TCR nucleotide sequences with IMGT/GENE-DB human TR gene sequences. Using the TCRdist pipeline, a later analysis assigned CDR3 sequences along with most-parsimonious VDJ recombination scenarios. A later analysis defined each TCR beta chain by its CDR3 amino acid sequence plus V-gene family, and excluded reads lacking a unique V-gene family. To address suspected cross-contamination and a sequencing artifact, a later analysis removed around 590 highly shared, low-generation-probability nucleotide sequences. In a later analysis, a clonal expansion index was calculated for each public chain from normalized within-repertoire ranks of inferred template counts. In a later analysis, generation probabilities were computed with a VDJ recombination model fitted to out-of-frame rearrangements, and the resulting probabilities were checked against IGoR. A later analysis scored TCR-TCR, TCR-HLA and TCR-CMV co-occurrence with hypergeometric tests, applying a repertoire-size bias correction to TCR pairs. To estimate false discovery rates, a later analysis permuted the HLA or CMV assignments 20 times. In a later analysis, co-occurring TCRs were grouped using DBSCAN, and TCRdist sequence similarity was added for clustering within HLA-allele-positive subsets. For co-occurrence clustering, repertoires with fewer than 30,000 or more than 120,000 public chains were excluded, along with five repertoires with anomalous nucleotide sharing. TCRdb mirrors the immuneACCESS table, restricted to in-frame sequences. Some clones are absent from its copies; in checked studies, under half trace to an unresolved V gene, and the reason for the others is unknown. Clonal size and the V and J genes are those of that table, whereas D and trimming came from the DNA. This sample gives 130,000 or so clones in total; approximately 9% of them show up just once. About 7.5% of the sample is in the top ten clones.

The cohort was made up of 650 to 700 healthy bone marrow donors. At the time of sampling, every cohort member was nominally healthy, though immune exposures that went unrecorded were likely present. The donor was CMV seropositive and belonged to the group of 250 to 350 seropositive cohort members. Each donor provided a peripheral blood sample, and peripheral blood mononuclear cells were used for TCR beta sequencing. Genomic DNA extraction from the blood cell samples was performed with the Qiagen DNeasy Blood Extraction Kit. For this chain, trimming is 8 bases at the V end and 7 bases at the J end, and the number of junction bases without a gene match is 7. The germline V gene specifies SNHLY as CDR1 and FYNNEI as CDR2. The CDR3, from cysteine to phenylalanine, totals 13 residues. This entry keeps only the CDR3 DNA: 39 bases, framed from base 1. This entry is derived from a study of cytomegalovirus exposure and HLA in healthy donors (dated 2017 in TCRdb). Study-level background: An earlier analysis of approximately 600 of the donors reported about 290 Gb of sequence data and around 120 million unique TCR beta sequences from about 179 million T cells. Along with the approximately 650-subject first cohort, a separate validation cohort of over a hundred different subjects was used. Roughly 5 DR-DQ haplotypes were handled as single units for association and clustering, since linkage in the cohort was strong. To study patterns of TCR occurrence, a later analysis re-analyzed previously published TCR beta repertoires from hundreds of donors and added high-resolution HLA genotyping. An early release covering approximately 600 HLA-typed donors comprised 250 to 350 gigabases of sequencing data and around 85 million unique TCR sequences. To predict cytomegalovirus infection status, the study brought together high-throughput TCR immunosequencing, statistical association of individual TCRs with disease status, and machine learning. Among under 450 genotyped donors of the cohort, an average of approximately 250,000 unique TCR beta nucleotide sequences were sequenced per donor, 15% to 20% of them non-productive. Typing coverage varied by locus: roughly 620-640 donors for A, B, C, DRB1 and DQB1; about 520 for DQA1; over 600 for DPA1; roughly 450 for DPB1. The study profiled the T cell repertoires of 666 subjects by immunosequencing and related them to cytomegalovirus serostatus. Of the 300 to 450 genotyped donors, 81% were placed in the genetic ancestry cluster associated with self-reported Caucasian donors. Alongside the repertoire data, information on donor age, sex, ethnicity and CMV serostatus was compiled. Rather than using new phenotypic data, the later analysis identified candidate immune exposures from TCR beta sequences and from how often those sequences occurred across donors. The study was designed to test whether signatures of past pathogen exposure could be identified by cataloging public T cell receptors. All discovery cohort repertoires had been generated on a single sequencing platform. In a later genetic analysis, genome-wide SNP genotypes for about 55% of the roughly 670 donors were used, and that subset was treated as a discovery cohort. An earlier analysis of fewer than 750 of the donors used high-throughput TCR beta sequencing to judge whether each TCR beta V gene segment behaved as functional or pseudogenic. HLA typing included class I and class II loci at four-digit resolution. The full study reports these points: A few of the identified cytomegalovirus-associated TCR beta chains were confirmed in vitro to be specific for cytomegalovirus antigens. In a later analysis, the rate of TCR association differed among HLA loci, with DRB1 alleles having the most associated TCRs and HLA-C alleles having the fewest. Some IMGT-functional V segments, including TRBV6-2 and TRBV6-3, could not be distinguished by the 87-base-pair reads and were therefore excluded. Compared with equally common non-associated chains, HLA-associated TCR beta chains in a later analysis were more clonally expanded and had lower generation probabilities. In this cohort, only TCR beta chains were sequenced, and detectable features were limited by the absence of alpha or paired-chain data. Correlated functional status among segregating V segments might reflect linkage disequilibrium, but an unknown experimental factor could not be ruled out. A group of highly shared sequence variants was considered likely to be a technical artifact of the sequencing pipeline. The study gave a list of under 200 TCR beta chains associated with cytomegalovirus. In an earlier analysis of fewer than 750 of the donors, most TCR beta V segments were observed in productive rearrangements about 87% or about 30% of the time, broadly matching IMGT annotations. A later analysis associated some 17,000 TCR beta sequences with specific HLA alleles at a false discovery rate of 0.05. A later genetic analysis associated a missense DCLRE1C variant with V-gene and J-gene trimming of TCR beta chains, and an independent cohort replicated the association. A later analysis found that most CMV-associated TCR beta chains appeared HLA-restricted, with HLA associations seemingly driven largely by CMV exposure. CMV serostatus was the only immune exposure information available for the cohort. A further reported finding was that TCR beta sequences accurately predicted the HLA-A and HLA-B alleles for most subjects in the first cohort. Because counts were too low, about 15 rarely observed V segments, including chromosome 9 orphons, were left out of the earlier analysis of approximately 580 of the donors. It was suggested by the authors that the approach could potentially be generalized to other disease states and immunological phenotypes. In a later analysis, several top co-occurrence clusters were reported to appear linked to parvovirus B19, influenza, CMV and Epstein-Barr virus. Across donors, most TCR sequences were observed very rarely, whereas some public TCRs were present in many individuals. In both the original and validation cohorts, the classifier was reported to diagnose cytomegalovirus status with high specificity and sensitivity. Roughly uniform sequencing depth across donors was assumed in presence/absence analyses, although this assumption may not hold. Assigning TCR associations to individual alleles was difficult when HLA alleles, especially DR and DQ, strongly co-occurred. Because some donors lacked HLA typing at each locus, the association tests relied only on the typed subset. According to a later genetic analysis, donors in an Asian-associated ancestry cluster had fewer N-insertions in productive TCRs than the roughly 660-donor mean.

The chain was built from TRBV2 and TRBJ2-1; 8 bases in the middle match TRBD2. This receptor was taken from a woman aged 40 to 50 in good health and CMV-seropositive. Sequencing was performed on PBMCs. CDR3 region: CASSPGGGNEQFF. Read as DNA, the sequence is TGTGCCAGCTCTCCGGGGGGGGGAAATGAGCAGTTCTTC.